A selection of T cell receptor beta chains follows, all from one sample in a study of cytomegalovirus exposure and HLA in healthy donors. Sequencing used immunoSEQ multiplex PCR; TCRdb keeps in-frame clones, though not all of them. The sample consists of some 87,000 clones, 70% of them appearing once. The sequenced sample consisted of PBMCs. These receptors were obtained from a woman in her forties or fifties in good health and CMV-seropositive. The CDR3 runs from the conserved cysteine through the conserved F or W. A D gene is named only where the DNA matches it firmly. Rows may omit the clone size; those that give it use once, few, many or a size class.

v_gene: TRBV27; abundance: .; d_gene: TRBD1; len: 16; j_gene: TRBJ2-5; CDR3aa: CASSQRQGLPQETQYF; CDR3nt: TGTGCCAGCAGCCAACGACAGGGGCTACCTCAAGAGACCCAGTACTTC
v_gene: TRBV2; abundance: .; d_gene: TRBD2; len: 14; j_gene: TRBJ2-7; CDR3aa: CASSWTSGRGEQYF; CDR3nt: TGTGCCAGCAGTTGGACTAGCGGGAGGGGCGAGCAGTACTTC
v_gene: TRBV9; abundance: .; d_gene: .; len: 14; j_gene: TRBJ1-1; CDR3aa: CASSVASPGSEAFF; CDR3nt: TGTGCCAGCAGCGTAGCTTCTCCGGGAAGTGAAGCTTTCTTT
v_gene: TRBV15; abundance: few; d_gene: TRBD2; len: 17; j_gene: TRBJ2-5; CDR3aa: CATSRVGLAGEVETQYF; CDR3nt: TGTGCCACCAGCAGAGTGGGACTAGCGGGAGAGGTAGAGACCCAGTACTTC
v_gene: TRBV11-2; abundance: .; d_gene: .; len: 13; j_gene: TRBJ2-1; CDR3aa: CASSSGSYNEQFF; CDR3nt: TGTGCCAGCAGCTCGGGCTCCTACAATGAGCAGTTCTTC
v_gene: TRBV7-2; abundance: few; d_gene: TRBD1; len: 17; j_gene: TRBJ1-2; CDR3aa: CASSLVLSDRVGGGYTF; CDR3nt: TGTGCCAGCAGCTTAGTCCTCTCCGACAGGGTTGGAGGTGGCTACACCTTC
v_gene: TRBV30; abundance: few; d_gene: TRBD1; len: 14; j_gene: TRBJ1-2; CDR3aa: CAWFAGTGVQGYTF; CDR3nt: TGTGCCTGGTTTGCTGGGACAGGGGTCCAAGGCTACACCTTC
v_gene: TRBV11-2; abundance: .; d_gene: TRBD1; len: 14; j_gene: TRBJ2-7; CDR3aa: CASSLDRLSYEQYF; CDR3nt: TGTGCCAGCAGCTTGGACAGGTTATCCTACGAGCAGTACTTC
v_gene: TRBV9; abundance: .; d_gene: .; len: 15; j_gene: TRBJ1-2; CDR3aa: CASSPTSEGLLGYTF; CDR3nt: TGTGCCAGCAGCCCCACATCGGAGGGGTTGTTGGGCTACACCTTC
v_gene: TRBV29-1; abundance: .; d_gene: .; len: 14; j_gene: TRBJ2-7; CDR3aa: CSVRGRQNYYEQYF; CDR3nt: TGCAGCGTGCGGGGGCGGCAGAACTACTACGAGCAGTACTTC
v_gene: TRBV7-6; abundance: .; d_gene: .; len: 15; j_gene: TRBJ2-6; CDR3aa: CASGPRLSGANVLTF; CDR3nt: TGTGCCAGTGGGCCACGGCTCTCTGGGGCCAACGTCCTGACTTTC
v_gene: TRBV29-1; abundance: .; d_gene: .; len: 14; j_gene: TRBJ1-2; CDR3aa: CSVGPGGFEFGYTF; CDR3nt: TGCAGCGTTGGACCCGGAGGGTTCGAGTTTGGCTACACCTTC
v_gene: TRBV28; abundance: .; d_gene: .; len: 13; j_gene: TRBJ1-1; CDR3aa: CASTPAVNTEAFF; CDR3nt: TGTGCCAGCACCCCTGCGGTGAACACTGAAGCTTTCTTT
v_gene: TRBV14; abundance: .; d_gene: .; len: 15; j_gene: TRBJ1-1; CDR3aa: CASSLQGARITEAFF; CDR3nt: TGTGCCAGCAGCCTCCAGGGCGCGAGGATCACTGAAGCTTTCTTT
v_gene: TRBV7-9; abundance: .; d_gene: .; len: 13; j_gene: TRBJ2-3; CDR3aa: CASSFPNTDTQYF; CDR3nt: TGTGCCAGCAGCTTCCCAAACACAGATACGCAGTATTTT
v_gene: TRBV27; abundance: few; d_gene: TRBD1; len: 15; j_gene: TRBJ1-1; CDR3aa: CASSFARDRHTEAFF; CDR3nt: TGTGCCAGCAGTTTCGCTCGGGACAGGCACACTGAAGCTTTCTTT
v_gene: TRBV11-1; abundance: .; d_gene: TRBD1; len: 14; j_gene: TRBJ2-2; CDR3aa: CASSRQGTPGELFF; CDR3nt: TGTGCCAGCAGCCGACAGGGGACCCCTGGGGAGCTGTTTTTT
v_gene: TRBV4-1; abundance: .; d_gene: TRBD2; len: 17; j_gene: TRBJ2-3; CDR3aa: CASSQQRTSLWTDTQYF; CDR3nt: TGCGCCAGCAGCCAACAACGGACTAGTCTGTGGACAGATACGCAGTATTTT
v_gene: TRBV6-6; abundance: .; d_gene: .; len: 12; j_gene: TRBJ2-4; CDR3aa: CASSIQGNIQYF; CDR3nt: TGTGCCAGCAGCATACAGGGAAACATTCAGTACTTC
v_gene: TRBV10-2; abundance: .; d_gene: TRBD2; len: 15; j_gene: TRBJ2-7; CDR3aa: CASSESGGRRHEQYF; CDR3nt: TGCGCCAGCAGTGAGTCGGGCGGGAGGAGGCACGAGCAGTACTTC
v_gene: TRBV28; abundance: .; d_gene: TRBD1; len: 16; j_gene: TRBJ1-2; CDR3aa: CASSFPSGQGARGYTF; CDR3nt: TGTGCCAGCAGTTTTCCCTCGGGACAGGGGGCGCGAGGCTACACCTTC
v_gene: TRBV4-3; abundance: .; d_gene: TRBD1; len: 14; j_gene: TRBJ1-2; CDR3aa: CASSFRDRVEGYTF; CDR3nt: TGCGCCAGCAGCTTTCGAGACAGGGTCGAGGGCTACACCTTC
v_gene: TRBV27; abundance: .; d_gene: TRBD2; len: 17; j_gene: TRBJ2-1; CDR3aa: CASSPSRFAGGDNEQFF; CDR3nt: TGTGCCAGCAGTCCCAGTAGGTTTGCGGGAGGCGACAATGAGCAGTTCTTC
v_gene: TRBV28; abundance: .; d_gene: .; len: 14; j_gene: TRBJ1-5; CDR3aa: CASSFPGLGQPQHF; CDR3nt: TGTGCCAGCAGTTTTCCAGGGCTCGGACAGCCCCAGCATTTT
v_gene: TRBV30; abundance: .; d_gene: TRBD1; len: 14; j_gene: TRBJ1-3; CDR3aa: CAWSVQGRYNTIYF; CDR3nt: TGTGCCTGGAGTGTACAGGGGCGGTACAACACCATATATTTT
v_gene: TRBV13; abundance: .; d_gene: TRBD1; len: 14; j_gene: TRBJ1-2; CDR3aa: CASSLVGQIYGYTF; CDR3nt: TGTGCCAGCAGCTTAGTGGGACAGATTTATGGCTACACCTTC
v_gene: TRBV7-2; abundance: .; d_gene: TRBD2; len: 16; j_gene: TRBJ2-7; CDR3aa: CASSLGLAGGGYEQYF; CDR3nt: TGTGCCAGCAGCTTAGGACTAGCGGGAGGCGGCTACGAGCAGTACTTC
v_gene: TRBV7-9; abundance: .; d_gene: .; len: 16; j_gene: TRBJ1-5; CDR3aa: CASSSTSGLTNQPQHF; CDR3nt: TGTGCCAGCAGCTCAACCTCAGGGTTAACTAATCAGCCCCAGCATTTT
v_gene: TRBV7-3; abundance: .; d_gene: .; len: 15; j_gene: TRBJ2-1; CDR3aa: CASSLEPSVLNEQFF; CDR3nt: TGTGCCAGCAGCTTAGAACCGTCGGTATTAAATGAGCAGTTCTTC
v_gene: TRBV28; abundance: .; d_gene: TRBD1; len: 14; j_gene: TRBJ1-1; CDR3aa: CASSFYRGTAKAFF; CDR3nt: TGTGCCAGCAGTTTTTACCGGGGGACAGCTAAAGCTTTCTTT
v_gene: TRBV6-1; abundance: .; d_gene: .; len: 15; j_gene: TRBJ2-7; CDR3aa: CASSELWDTGYEQYF; CDR3nt: TGTGCCAGCAGTGAATTATGGGACACCGGATACGAGCAGTACTTC
v_gene: TRBV10-2; abundance: .; d_gene: .; len: 17; j_gene: TRBJ2-1; CDR3aa: CASSESSSAGRGDEQFF; CDR3nt: TGCGCCAGCAGTGAGTCATCTAGCGCGGGGCGGGGCGATGAGCAGTTCTTC
v_gene: TRBV7-9; abundance: .; d_gene: .; len: 15; j_gene: TRBJ2-5; CDR3aa: CASSLWAGDKETQYF; CDR3nt: TGTGCCAGCAGCTTGTGGGCAGGCGACAAAGAGACCCAGTACTTC
v_gene: TRBV6-5; abundance: .; d_gene: .; len: 15; j_gene: TRBJ2-6; CDR3aa: CASSYRSSGANVLTF; CDR3nt: TGTGCCAGCAGTTATAGGAGCTCTGGGGCCAACGTCCTGACTTTC
v_gene: TRBV6-1; abundance: .; d_gene: TRBD2; len: 13; j_gene: TRBJ2-3; CDR3aa: CAGRERATDTQYF; CDR3nt: TGTGCCGGGAGGGAGCGGGCCACAGATACGCAGTATTTT
v_gene: TRBV5-5; abundance: .; d_gene: .; len: 15; j_gene: TRBJ2-2; CDR3aa: CASSYGIGYTGELFF; CDR3nt: TGTGCCAGCAGCTACGGGATAGGGTACACCGGGGAGCTGTTTTTT
v_gene: TRBV13; abundance: .; d_gene: .; len: 11; j_gene: TRBJ2-3; CDR3aa: CASSLLDTQYF; CDR3nt: TGTGCCAGCAGCCTGTTAGATACGCAGTATTTT
v_gene: TRBV7-9; abundance: .; d_gene: .; len: 13; j_gene: TRBJ1-2; CDR3aa: CASSLVYQDGYTF; CDR3nt: TGTGCCAGCAGCTTAGTTTACCAGGATGGCTACACCTTC
v_gene: TRBV6-5; abundance: .; d_gene: .; len: 13; j_gene: TRBJ1-1; CDR3aa: CASGGVGGTEAFF; CDR3nt: TGTGCCAGCGGCGGAGTCGGGGGAACTGAAGCTTTCTTT
v_gene: TRBV6-1; abundance: .; d_gene: TRBD1; len: 15; j_gene: TRBJ2-7; CDR3aa: CASSAFGTGDYEQYF; CDR3nt: TGTGCCAGCAGTGCTTTCGGGACAGGGGACTACGAGCAGTACTTC
v_gene: TRBV12-5; abundance: .; d_gene: .; len: 15; j_gene: TRBJ2-5; CDR3aa: CASGLGRRLQETQYF; CDR3nt: TGTGCTAGTGGTTTGGGACGGAGACTTCAAGAGACCCAGTACTTC
v_gene: TRBV21-1; abundance: .; d_gene: .; len: 16; j_gene: TRBJ2-7; CDR3aa: CASSKEGSGRAYEQYF; CDR3nt: TGTGCCAGCAGCAAAGAGGGTAGCGGGAGGGCCTACGAGCAGTACTTC